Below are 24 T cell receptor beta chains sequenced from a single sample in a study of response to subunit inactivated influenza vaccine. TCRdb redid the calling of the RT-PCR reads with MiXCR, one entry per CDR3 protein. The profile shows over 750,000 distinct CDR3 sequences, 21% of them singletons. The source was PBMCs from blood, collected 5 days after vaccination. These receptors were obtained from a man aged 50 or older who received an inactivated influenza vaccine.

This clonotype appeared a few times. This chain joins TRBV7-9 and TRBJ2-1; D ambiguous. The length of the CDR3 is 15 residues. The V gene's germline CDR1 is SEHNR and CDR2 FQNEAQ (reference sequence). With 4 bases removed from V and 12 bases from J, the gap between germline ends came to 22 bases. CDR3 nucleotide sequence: TGTGCCAGCAGCTCCGATTGGGGTTCTAGTTTGGGGCAGTTCTTC. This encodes CASSSDWGSSLGQFF.

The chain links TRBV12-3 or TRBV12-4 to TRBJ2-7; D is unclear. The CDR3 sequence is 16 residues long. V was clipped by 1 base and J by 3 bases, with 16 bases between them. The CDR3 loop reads CASSLGPGRLNYEQYF. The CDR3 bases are TGTGCCAGCAGTTTAGGTCCCGGCAGACTGAACTACGAGCAGTACTTC.

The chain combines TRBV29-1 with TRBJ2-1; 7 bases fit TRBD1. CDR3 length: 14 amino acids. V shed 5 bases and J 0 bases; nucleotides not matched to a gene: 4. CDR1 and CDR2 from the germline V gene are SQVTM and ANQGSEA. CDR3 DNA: TGCAGCGTTATACAGGGGAGCTCCTACAATGAGCAGTTCTTC. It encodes CSVIQGSSYNEQFF.

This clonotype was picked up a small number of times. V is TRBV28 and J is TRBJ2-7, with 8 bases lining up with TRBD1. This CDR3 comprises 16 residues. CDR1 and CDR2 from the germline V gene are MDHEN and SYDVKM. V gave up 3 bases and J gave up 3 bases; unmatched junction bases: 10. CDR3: CASSLMTGATNYEQYF. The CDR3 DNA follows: TGTGCCAGCAGTTTGATGACAGGGGCTACGAACTACGAGCAGTACTTC.

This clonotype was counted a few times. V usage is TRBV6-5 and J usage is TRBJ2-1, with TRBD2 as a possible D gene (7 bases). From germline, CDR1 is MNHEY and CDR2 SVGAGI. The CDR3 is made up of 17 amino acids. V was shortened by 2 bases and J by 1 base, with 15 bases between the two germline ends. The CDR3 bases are TGTGCCAGCAGTTACAAAGGGGGGGTGAGGTCCTACAATGAGCAGTTCTTC. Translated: CASSYKGGVRSYNEQFF.

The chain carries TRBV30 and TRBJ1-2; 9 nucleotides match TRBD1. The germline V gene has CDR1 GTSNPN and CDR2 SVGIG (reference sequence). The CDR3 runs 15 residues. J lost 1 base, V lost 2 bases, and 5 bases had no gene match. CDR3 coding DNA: TGTGCCTGGAGTATCAGGACAGGGGTTAACTATGGCTACACCTTC. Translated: CAWSIRTGVNYGYTF.

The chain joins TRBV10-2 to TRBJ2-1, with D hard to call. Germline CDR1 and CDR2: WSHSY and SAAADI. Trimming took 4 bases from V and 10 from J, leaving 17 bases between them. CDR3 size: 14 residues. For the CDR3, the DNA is TGCGCCAGCAGTGCTCTGGCGGTCCACCGAGAGCAGTTCTTC. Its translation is CASSALAVHREQFF.

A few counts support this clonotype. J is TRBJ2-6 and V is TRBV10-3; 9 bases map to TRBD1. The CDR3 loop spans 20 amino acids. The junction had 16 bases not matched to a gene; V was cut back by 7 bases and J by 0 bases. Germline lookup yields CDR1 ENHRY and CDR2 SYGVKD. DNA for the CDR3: TGTGCCATCAACGGGCAGGGAGCCGGGACAGGGTTCTCTGGGGCCAACGTCCTGACTTTC. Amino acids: CAINGQGAGTGFSGANVLTF.

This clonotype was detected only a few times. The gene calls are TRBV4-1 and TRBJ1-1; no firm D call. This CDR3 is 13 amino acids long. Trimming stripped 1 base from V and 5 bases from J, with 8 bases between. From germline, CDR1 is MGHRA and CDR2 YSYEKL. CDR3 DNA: TGCGCCAGCAGCCAAGGTATCGGTACTGAAGCTTTCTTT. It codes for CASSQGIGTEAFF.

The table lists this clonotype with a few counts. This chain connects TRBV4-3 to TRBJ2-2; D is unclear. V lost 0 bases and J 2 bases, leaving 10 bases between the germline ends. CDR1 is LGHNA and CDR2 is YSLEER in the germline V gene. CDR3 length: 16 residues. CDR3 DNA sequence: TGCGCCAGCAGCCAAGATAGGGCCGATAACACCGGGGAGCTGTTTTTT. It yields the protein CASSQDRADNTGELFF.

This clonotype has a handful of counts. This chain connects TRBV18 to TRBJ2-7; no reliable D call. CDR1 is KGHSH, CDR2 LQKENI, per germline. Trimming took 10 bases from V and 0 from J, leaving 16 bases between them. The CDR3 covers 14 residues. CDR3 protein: CATARQAISYEQYF. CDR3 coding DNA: TGTGCCACCGCCCGTCAGGCCATCTCCTACGAGCAGTACTTC.

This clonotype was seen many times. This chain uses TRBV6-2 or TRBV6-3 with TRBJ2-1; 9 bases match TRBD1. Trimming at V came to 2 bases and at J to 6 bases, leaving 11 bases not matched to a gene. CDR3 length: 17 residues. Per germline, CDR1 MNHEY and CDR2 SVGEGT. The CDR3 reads CASSYPIYYRGLNEQFF. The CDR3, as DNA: TGTGCCAGCAGTTACCCGATCTATTACAGGGGGCTCAATGAGCAGTTCTTC.

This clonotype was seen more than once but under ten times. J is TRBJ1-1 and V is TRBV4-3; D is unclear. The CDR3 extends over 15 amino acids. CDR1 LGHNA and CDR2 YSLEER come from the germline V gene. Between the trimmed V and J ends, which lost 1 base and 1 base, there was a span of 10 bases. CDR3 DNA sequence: TGCGCCAGCAGCCAAGCGCATGAGGGGAACACTGAAGCTTTCTTT. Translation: CASSQAHEGNTEAFF.

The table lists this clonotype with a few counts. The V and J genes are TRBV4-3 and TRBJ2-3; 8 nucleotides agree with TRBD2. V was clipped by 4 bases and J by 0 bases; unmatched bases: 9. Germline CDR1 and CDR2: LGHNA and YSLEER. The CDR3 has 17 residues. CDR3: CASSLALTSGSTDTQYF. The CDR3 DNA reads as TGCGCCAGCAGCCTGGCACTCACTAGCGGCAGCACAGATACGCAGTATTTT.

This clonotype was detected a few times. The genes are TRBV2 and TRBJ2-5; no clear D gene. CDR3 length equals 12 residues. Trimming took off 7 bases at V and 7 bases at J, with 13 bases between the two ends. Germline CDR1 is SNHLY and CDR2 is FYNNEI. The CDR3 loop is CASMVLQRTQYF. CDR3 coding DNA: TGTGCCAGCATGGTATTGCAAAGGACCCAGTACTTC.

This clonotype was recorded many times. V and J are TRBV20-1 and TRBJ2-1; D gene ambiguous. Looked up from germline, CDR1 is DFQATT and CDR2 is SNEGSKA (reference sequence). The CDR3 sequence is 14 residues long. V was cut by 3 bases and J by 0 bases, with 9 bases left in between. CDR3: CSARPPSSYNEQFF. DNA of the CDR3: TGCAGTGCTAGGCCACCGAGCTCCTACAATGAGCAGTTCTTC.

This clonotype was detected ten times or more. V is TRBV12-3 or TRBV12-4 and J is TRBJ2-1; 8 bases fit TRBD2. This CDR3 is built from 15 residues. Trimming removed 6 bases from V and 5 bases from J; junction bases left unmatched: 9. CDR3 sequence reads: CASSVLAGGNNEQFF. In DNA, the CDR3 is TGTGCCAGCAGCGTACTGGCGGGGGGTAACAATGAGCAGTTCTTC.

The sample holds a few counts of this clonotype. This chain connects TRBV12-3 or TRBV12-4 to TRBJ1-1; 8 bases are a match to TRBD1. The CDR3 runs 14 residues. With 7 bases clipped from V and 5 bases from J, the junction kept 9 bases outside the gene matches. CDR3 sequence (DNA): TGTGCCAGCACCACAGGGGGGAGACGGACTGAAGCTTTCTTT. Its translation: CASTTGGRRTEAFF.

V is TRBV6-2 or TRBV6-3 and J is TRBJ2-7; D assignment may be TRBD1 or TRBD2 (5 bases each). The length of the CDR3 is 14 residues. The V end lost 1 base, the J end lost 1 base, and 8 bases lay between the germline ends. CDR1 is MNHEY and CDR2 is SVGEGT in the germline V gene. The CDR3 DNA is TGTGCCAGCAGTTACTTGGGACCATCCTACGAGCAGTACTTC. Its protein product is CASSYLGPSYEQYF.

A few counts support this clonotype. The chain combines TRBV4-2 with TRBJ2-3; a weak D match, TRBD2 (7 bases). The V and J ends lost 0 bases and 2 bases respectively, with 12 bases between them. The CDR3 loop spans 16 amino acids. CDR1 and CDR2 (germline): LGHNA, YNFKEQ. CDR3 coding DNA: TGTGCCAGCAGCCAAGAGGCGGGGGCCCACACAGATACGCAGTATTTT. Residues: CASSQEAGAHTDTQYF.

As DNA, the CDR3 is TGTGCCAGCTTCCTTTGGACAGGGAACACTGAAGCTTTCTTT. It translates to CASFLWTGNTEAFF. The J gene is TRBJ1-1, the V gene TRBV6-1, with TRBD1 matching over 7 bases. The junction had 7 bases not matched to a gene; V was cut back by 8 bases and J by 1 base. Looked up from germline, CDR1 is MNHNS and CDR2 is SASEGT. There are 14 residues in the CDR3.

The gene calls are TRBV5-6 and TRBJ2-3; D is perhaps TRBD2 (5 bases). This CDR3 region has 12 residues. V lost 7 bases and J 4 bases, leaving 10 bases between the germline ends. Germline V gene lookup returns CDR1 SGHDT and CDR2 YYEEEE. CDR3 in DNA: TGTGCCAGCGGGGAGAGCGCAGATACGCAGTATTTT. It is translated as CASGESADTQYF.

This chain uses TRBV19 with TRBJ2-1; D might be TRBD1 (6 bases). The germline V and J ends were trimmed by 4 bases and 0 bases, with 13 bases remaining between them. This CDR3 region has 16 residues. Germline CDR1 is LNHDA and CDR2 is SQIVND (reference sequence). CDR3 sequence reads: CASSRTAPRSYNEQFF. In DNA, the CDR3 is TGTGCCAGTAGTAGGACAGCTCCCCGCTCCTACAATGAGCAGTTCTTC.

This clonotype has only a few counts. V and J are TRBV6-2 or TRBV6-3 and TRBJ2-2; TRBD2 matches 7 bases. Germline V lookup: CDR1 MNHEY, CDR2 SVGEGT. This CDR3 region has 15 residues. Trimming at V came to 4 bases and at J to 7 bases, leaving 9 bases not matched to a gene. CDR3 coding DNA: TGTGCCAGCAGTTCTCCCGCGGGAGTTGGCGGGGAGCTGTTTTTT. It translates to CASSSPAGVGGELFF.